This T cell receptor (beta chain) was sequenced for a study of T cells expressing NK-cell markers. Whole-study context: According to the study, TCR beta repertoires originated from sorted CD3+CD56+NKG2C+, CD3+CD56+NKG2C- and CD3+CD56-NKG2C+ T cells. One of eight sequenced donors was HCMV-seronegative; the other seven were seropositive. Study-level results: Top CD8+ clonotypes included the dominant CD3+CD56+NKG2C+ clonotypes in 5 or 6 donors.

The TCR beta cDNA came from 5'RACE template switching with UMIs. Reprocessing the 5' RACE reads, TCRdb reports a single entry for every CDR3 protein and omits DNA. Across 450,000 to 600,000 distinct CDR3 sequences, the top ten clones capture approximately 3.5% of the sample. The CDR3 extends over 15 amino acids. Germline V gene data show CDR1 as SGHRS and CDR2 as YFSETQ. Worth noting for this clonotype: Its cognate antigen is unknown.

V usage is TRBV5-1 and J usage is TRBJ2-2. The receptor's source is a man younger than 35 in good health. The sample was blood T cells: a sorted CD56 or NKG2C T cell subset, CD4+ or CD8+ T cells, or bulk PBMC T cells (not recorded which). The chain's CDR3 is CASSLMRTSAGELFF.